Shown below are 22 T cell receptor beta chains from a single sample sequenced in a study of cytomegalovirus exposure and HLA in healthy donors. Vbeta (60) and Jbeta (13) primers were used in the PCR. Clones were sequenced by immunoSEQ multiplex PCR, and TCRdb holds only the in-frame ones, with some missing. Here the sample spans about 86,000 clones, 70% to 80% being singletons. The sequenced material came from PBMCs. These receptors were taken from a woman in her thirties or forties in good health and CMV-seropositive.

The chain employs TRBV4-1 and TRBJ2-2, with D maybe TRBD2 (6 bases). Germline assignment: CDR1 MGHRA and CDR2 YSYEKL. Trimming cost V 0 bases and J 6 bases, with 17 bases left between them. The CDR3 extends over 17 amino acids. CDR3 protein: CASSQEWWAERAGELFF. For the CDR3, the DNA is TGCGCCAGCAGCCAAGAGTGGTGGGCGGAGCGGGCCGGGGAGCTGTTTTTT.

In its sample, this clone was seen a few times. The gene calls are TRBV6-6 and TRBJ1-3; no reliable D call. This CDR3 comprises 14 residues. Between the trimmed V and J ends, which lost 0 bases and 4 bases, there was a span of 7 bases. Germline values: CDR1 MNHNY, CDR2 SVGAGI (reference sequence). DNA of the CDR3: TGTGCCAGCAGTTACTCTCAACTGGGAAACACCATATATTTT. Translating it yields CASSYSQLGNTIYF.

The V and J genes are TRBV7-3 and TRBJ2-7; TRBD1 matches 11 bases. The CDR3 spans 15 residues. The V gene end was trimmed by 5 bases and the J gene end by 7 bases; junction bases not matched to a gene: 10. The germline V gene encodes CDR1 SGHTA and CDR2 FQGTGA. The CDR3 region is CASSLSGTGGGEQYF. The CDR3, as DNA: TGTGCCAGCAGCCTAAGCGGGACAGGGGGAGGGGAGCAGTACTTC.

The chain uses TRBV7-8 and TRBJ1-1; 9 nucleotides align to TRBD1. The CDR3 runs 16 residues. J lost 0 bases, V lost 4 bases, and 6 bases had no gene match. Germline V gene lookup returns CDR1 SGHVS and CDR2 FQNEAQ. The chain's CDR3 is CASSSWDRELNTEAFF. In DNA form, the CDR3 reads TGTGCCAGCAGCTCTTGGGACAGGGAACTGAACACTGAAGCTTTCTTT.

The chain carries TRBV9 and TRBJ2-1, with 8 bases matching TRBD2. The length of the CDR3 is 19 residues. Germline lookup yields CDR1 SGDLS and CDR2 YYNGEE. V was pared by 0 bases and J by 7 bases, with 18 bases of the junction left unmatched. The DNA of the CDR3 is TGTGCCAGCAGCGTAGAGGGGGGTAGCGGGACCTTGGGAGGGAATGAGCAGTTCTTC. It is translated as CASSVEGGSGTLGGNEQFF.

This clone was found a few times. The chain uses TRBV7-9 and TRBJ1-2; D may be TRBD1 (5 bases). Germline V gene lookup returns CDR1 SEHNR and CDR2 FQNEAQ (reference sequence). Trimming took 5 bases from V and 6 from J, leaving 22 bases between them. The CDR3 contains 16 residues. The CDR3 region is CASSRLREDSLDGYTF. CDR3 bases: TGTGCCAGCAGCCGATTAAGGGAAGACAGCCTCGATGGCTACACCTTC.

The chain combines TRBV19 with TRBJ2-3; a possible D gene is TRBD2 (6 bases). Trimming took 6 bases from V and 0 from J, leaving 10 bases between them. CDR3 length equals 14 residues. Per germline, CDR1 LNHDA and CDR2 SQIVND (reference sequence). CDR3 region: CASRREWSTDTQYF. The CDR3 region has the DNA TGTGCCAGTAGACGGGAGTGGAGCACAGATACGCAGTATTTT.

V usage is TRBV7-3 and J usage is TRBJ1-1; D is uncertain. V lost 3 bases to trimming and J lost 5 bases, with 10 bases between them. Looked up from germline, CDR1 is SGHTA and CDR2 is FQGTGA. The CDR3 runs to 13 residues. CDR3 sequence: CASSFASGTEAFF. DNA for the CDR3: TGTGCCAGCAGCTTCGCATCGGGGACTGAAGCTTTCTTT.

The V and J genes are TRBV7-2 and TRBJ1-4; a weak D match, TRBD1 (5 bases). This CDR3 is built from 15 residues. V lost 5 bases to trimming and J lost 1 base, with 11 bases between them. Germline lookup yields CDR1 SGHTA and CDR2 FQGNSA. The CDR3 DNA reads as TGTGCCAGCAGCCCGGAAAGGGGAACTAATGAAAAACTGTTTTTT. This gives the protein CASSPERGTNEKLFF.

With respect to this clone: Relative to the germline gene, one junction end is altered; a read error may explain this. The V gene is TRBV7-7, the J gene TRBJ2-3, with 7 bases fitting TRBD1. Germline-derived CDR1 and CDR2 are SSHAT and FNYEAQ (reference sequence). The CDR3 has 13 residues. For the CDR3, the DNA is TGTGCTAGCAGCTTAAACCGGGACAGAAAGCAGTATTTT. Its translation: CASSLNRDRKQYF.

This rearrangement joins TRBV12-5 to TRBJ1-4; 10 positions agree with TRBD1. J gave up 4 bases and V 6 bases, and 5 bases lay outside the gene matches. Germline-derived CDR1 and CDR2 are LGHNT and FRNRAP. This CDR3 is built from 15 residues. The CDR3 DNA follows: TGTGCTAGTGGGCTAGACAGGGGGCTTAATGAAAAACTGTTTTTT. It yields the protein CASGLDRGLNEKLFF.

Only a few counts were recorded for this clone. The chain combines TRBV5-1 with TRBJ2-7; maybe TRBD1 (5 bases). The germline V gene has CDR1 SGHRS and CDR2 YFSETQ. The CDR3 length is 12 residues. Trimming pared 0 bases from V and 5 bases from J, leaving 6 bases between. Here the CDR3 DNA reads TGCGCCAGCAGCTTGGAGGGGAACGAGCAGTACTTC. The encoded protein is CASSLEGNEQYF. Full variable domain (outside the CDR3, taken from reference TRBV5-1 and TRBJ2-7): KAGVTQTPRYLIKTRGQQVTLSCSPISGHRSVSWYQQTPGQGLQFLFEYFSETQRNKGNFPGRFSGRQFSNSRSEMNVSTLELGDSALYLCASSLEGNEQYFGPGTRLTVT.

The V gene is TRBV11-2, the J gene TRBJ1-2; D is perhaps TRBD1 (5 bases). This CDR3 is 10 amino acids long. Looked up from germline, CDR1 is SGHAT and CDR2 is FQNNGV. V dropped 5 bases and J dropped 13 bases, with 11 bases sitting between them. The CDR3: CASSHRSITF. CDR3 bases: TGTGCCAGCAGCCACAGGTCCATCACCTTC.

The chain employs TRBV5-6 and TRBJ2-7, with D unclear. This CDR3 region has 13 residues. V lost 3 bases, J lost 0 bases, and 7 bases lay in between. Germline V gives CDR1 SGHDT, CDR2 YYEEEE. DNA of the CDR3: TGTGCCAGCAGCTCGATGAGCTCCTACGAGCAGTACTTC. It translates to CASSSMSSYEQYF.

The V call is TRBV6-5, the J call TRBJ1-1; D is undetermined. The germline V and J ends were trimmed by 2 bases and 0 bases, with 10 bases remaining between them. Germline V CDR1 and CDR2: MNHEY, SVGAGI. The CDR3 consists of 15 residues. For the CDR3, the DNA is TGTGCCAGCAGTTACGACGGGAGGGTGAACACTGAAGCTTTCTTT. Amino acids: CASSYDGRVNTEAFF.

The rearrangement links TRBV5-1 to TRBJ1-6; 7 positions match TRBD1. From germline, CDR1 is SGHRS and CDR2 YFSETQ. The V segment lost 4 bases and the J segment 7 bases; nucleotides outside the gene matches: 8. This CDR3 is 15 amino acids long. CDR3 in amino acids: CASSLRDRENSPLHF. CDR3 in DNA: TGCGCCAGCAGCCTCCGGGACAGAGAAAATTCACCCCTCCACTTT. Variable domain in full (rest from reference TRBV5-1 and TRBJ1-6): KAGVTQTPRYLIKTRGQQVTLSCSPISGHRSVSWYQQTPGQGLQFLFEYFSETQRNKGNFPGRFSGRQFSNSRSEMNVSTLELGDSALYLCASSLRDRENSPLHFGNGTRLTVT.

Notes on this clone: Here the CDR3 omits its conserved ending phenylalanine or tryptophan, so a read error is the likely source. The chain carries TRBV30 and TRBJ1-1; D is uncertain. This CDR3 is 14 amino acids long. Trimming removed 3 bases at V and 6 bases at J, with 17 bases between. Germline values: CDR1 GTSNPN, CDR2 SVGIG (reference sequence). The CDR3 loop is CAWSGLESSAEAFL. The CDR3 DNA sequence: TGTGCCTGGAGCGGCCTTGAAAGTAGCGCTGAAGCTTTCTTG.

CDR3 protein: CATDGGDGIYEQYF. The CDR3 bases are TGTGCCACCGACGGGGGGGACGGTATCTACGAGCAGTACTTC. The genes are TRBV2 and TRBJ2-7; TRBD2 aligns across 8 bases. This CDR3 is built from 14 residues. CDR1 and CDR2 from the germline V gene are SNHLY and FYNNEI. J gave up 3 bases and V 10 bases, and 11 bases lay outside the gene matches.

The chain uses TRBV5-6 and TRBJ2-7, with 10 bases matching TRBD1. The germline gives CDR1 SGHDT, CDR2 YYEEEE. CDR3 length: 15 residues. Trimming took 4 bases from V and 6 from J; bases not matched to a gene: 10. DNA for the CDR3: TGTGCCAGCAGCCCGCGGTGGACAGGGGGGAGCGAGCAGTACTTC. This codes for CASSPRWTGGSEQYF.

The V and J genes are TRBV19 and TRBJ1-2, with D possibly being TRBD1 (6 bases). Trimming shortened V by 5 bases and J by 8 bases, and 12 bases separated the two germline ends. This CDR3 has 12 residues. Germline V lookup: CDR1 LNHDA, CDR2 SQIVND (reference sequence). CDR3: CASSWSGDGYTF. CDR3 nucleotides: TGTGCCAGTAGTTGGTCAGGGGACGGCTACACCTTC.

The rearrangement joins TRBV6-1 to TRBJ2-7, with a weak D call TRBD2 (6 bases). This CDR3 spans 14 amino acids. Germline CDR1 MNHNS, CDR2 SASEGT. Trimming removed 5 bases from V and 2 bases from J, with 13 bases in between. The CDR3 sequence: CASSSGTVAYEQYF. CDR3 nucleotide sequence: TGTGCCAGCAGTTCTGGGACTGTAGCCTACGAGCAGTACTTC.

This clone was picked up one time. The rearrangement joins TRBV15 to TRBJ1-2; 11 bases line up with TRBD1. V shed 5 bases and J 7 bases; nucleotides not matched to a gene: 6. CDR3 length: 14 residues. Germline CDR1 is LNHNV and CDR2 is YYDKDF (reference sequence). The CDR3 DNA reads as TGTGCCACCAGCGTACGGACAGGGGGCTTTGGCTACACCTTC. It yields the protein CATSVRTGGFGYTF.